A selection of T cell receptor beta chains follows, all from one sample in a study of blood T cell repertoires in COVID-19. Here immunoSEQ multiplex PCR was the method, and the copy in TCRdb shows in-frame clones only, minus some. The profile covers roughly 120,000 clones, with about 80% appearing a single time and 7.5% taken by the ten largest. The source material was peripheral blood. The receptors derive from a man in his 70s with active or convalescent COVID-19. Both conserved end residues are part of each CDR3. Fields, in order: J gene, D gene, clone size, V gene, CDR3 protein, CDR3 DNA. The D gene is left open where the match is weak. Not every row has a clone size; where given, it reads once, few, many or a size class.

>TRBJ2-2|NA|NA|TRBV27
CASSLGQITGELFF
TGTGCCAGCAGTCTCGGACAAATCACCGGGGAGCTGTTTTTT
>TRBJ1-1|NA|NA|TRBV6-1
CASSDPGGTEAFF
TGTGCCAGCAGTGACCCGGGGGGCACTGAAGCTTTCTTT
>TRBJ2-1|NA|NA|TRBV5-1
CASSLSRSSYNEQFF
TGCGCCAGCAGCTTGTCGCGGAGCTCCTACAATGAGCAGTTCTTC
>TRBJ2-1|TRBD1|NA|TRBV5-1
CASRVAPQGLDEQFF
TGCGCCAGCAGGGTTGCCCCACAGGGGTTGGATGAGCAGTTCTTC
>TRBJ1-6|NA|NA|TRBV28
CASSSGGGYNSPLHF
TGTGCCAGCAGTTCAGGCGGGGGTTATAATTCACCCCTCCACTTT
>TRBJ1-4|NA|NA|TRBV7-2
CASSLVGGTNEKLFF
TGTGCCAGCAGCTTAGTAGGGGGAACTAATGAAAAACTGTTTTTT
>TRBJ2-2|NA|NA|TRBV12-5
CASGLRGLNTGELFF
TGTGCTAGTGGTTTGAGAGGGTTGAACACCGGGGAGCTGTTTTTT
>TRBJ1-1|NA|NA|TRBV3-1/TRBV3-2
CASSRGAGSTEAFF
TGTGCCAGCAGTCGGGGCGCGGGGAGCACTGAAGCTTTCTTT
>TRBJ2-3|TRBD1|NA|TRBV5-6
CASSLDRGRGGDTQYF
TGTGCCAGCAGCTTGGACAGGGGGCGAGGTGGGGATACGCAGTATTTT
>TRBJ2-5|NA|few|TRBV6-2/TRBV6-3
CASSYHPDRFETQYF
TGTGCCAGCAGTTACCATCCCGACAGATTTGAGACCCAGTACTTC
>TRBJ2-3|NA|NA|TRBV5-4
CASSTDRGREDTQYF
TGTGCCAGCAGCACGGATAGGGGGCGGGAAGATACGCAGTATTTT
>TRBJ2-7|TRBD2|NA|TRBV4-2
CASSQGKRDNPYEQYF
TGTGCCAGCAGCCAAGGAAAGCGGGATAATCCCTACGAGCAGTACTTC
>TRBJ1-1|TRBD1|NA|TRBV19
CASSMDRGPTEAFF
TGTGCCAGTAGTATGGACAGGGGTCCTACTGAAGCTTTCTTT
>TRBJ2-7|TRBD1|NA|TRBV19
CASSPGQGKVDGYEQYF
TGTGCCAGTAGTCCGGGACAGGGGAAAGTTGATGGCTACGAGCAGTACTTC
>TRBJ2-7|TRBD1|NA|TRBV5-6
CASRVTSGQSYEQYF
TGTGCCAGCAGAGTAACGTCGGGACAGTCCTACGAGCAGTACTTC
>TRBJ1-4|NA|NA|TRBV4-2
CASSPSLGGDEKLFF
TGTGCCAGCAGCCCTTCTTTGGGAGGGGATGAAAAACTGTTTTTT
>TRBJ2-1|TRBD1|NA|TRBV19
CASTGQGVYNEQFF
TGTGCCAGTACCGGACAGGGAGTCTACAATGAGCAGTTCTTC
>TRBJ1-4|NA|NA|TRBV12-2
CAKTGHLATNEKLFF
TGTGCAAAAACAGGCCATCTTGCAACTAATGAAAAACTGTTTTTT
>TRBJ2-1|TRBD2|once|TRBV6-1
CASSELAGSYNEQFF
TGTGCCAGCAGTGAACTAGCGGGATCCTACAATGAGCAGTTCTTC
>TRBJ1-6|NA|NA|TRBV7-9
CASSIRQSNSPLHF
TGTGCCAGCAGCATAAGACAGTCAAATTCACCCCTCCACTTT
>TRBJ1-6|TRBD1|NA|TRBV2
CASSEMGQGAPLHF
TGTGCCAGCAGTGAAATGGGACAGGGGGCACCCCTCCACTTT
>TRBJ2-4|NA|NA|TRBV6-5
CASSYRQATRQYF
TGTGCCAGCAGTTACAGGCAGGCCACCCGTCAGTACTTC
>TRBJ1-1|TRBD1|NA|TRBV6-5
CASSRQGTTEAFF
TGTGCCAGCAGTCGACAGGGGACCACTGAAGCTTTCTTT
>TRBJ1-1|TRBD1|NA|TRBV29-1
CSVGGQGAMNTEAFF
TGCAGCGTTGGGGGACAGGGGGCTATGAACACTGAAGCTTTCTTT
>TRBJ2-5|TRBD2|NA|TRBV18
CASSRGLAGGKDQETQYF
TGTGCCAGCTCAAGAGGACTAGCGGGGGGGAAGGACCAAGAGACCCAGTACTTC
>TRBJ2-3|NA|NA|TRBV2
CASSGVGSNTDTQYF
TGTGCCAGCAGTGGGGTGGGCAGCAACACAGATACGCAGTATTTT
>TRBJ2-1|NA|once|TRBV11-2
CASSLSIPSGNEQFF
TGTGCCAGCAGCTTATCCATCCCTTCAGGCAATGAGCAGTTCTTC
>TRBJ1-5|NA|NA|TRBV7-8
CASSLMTDSNQPQHF
TGTGCCAGCAGCTTGATGACAGATAGCAATCAGCCCCAGCATTTT
>TRBJ2-1|TRBD2|NA|TRBV27
CASRRAGEQFF
TGTGCCAGCAGACGAGCGGGAGAGCAGTTCTTC
>TRBJ2-1|TRBD1|NA|TRBV9
CASSPRGQSEQFF
TGTGCCAGCAGCCCCAGGGGACAGAGTGAGCAGTTCTTC
>TRBJ2-7|TRBD2|NA|TRBV11-3
CASSLGGRDEQYF
TGTGCCAGCAGCTTAGGCGGGAGGGACGAGCAGTACTTC
>TRBJ2-1|TRBD2|NA|TRBV7-3
CASSLIAGGINNEQFF
TGTGCCAGCAGCCTGATAGCGGGAGGGATAAACAATGAGCAGTTCTTC
>TRBJ1-4|NA|NA|TRBV5-3
CARSLTGYEKLFF
TGTGCCAGAAGCTTGACGGGTTATGAAAAACTGTTTTTT
>TRBJ2-1|TRBD2|NA|TRBV3-1/TRBV3-2
CASSHEGTSGGPNNEQFF
TGTGCCAGCAGCCACGAAGGAACTAGCGGGGGGCCCAACAATGAGCAGTTCTTC
>TRBJ2-5|NA|NA|TRBV11-2
CASSSNSGGVTQYF
TGTGCCAGCAGTTCCAACTCAGGAGGAGTGACCCAGTACTTC
>TRBJ2-1|TRBD2|once|TRBV6-5
CASNRLARGEQFF
TGTGCCAGCAACCGACTAGCGCGGGGGGAGCAGTTCTTC
>TRBJ2-1|NA|NA|TRBV2
CASSVLARNNEQFF
TGTGCCAGCAGTGTACTAGCACGAAACAATGAGCAGTTCTTC
>TRBJ2-3|NA|NA|TRBV6-5
CASSSQVGSGTDTQYF
TGTGCCAGCAGTTCCCAGGTGGGCTCTGGCACAGATACGCAGTATTTT
>TRBJ2-1|TRBD2|NA|TRBV29-1
CSVEDRLAGIDEQFF
TGCAGCGTTGAAGATCGCCTAGCGGGAATTGATGAGCAGTTCTTC
>TRBJ2-5|NA|NA|TRBV20-1
CSARVGTLEETQYF
TGCAGTGCTCGTGTTGGTACTCTGGAAGAGACCCAGTACTTC
>TRBJ1-5|NA|NA|TRBV30
CAWSARRGSGNQPQHF
TGTGCCTGGAGCGCTCGCCGGGGTAGTGGCAATCAGCCCCAGCATTTT
>TRBJ2-7|NA|NA|TRBV7-2
CASSTHRVGEQYF
TGTGCCAGCAGCACACACAGGGTCGGCGAGCAGTACTTC
>TRBJ1-2|NA|NA|TRBV11-3
CASSLVPQGDGYTF
TGTGCCAGCAGCTTAGTCCCTCAGGGTGATGGCTACACCTTC
>TRBJ2-7|NA|many|TRBV5-6
CASSFLAEQYF
TGTGCCAGCAGCTTCTTAGCCGAGCAGTACTTC
>TRBJ1-1|NA|NA|TRBV5-1
CASSLGSGNTEAFF
TGCGCCAGCAGCTTGGGGTCCGGGAACACTGAAGCTTTCTTT
>TRBJ1-1|TRBD1|NA|TRBV5-1
CASSSGQGRNTEAFF
TGCGCCAGCAGCTCCGGACAGGGTCGGAACACTGAAGCTTTCTTT
>TRBJ2-7|TRBD2|NA|TRBV7-3
CASSLGSGRPQYF
TGTGCCAGCAGTCTTGGTAGCGGGAGACCGCAGTACTTC
>TRBJ2-3|TRBD1|NA|TRBV5-1
CASSSGTAKGDTQYF
TGCGCCAGCAGCTCCGGGACAGCCAAGGGAGATACGCAGTATTTT
>TRBJ2-5|TRBD1|NA|TRBV7-9
CASSFQTGGFGRETQYF
TGTGCCAGCAGCTTCCAAACAGGGGGATTCGGCAGGGAGACCCAGTACTTC
>TRBJ1-5|NA|NA|TRBV5-8
CASSSGLTKDQPQHF
TGTGCCAGCAGCTCGGGACTCACTAAGGATCAGCCCCAGCATTTT
>TRBJ1-1|NA|NA|TRBV5-4
CASGLLDTEAFF
TGTGCCAGCGGACTCCTCGACACTGAAGCTTTCTTT